This TCR beta chain was obtained from a study of shared clonotypes between healthy human individuals. Terminally differentiated effector memory CD45RA+ cells were left out of the naive CD8 fraction, which was CD45RO-negative and positively selected for CCR7. TCRdb's copy holds only in-frame clones and misses some; the assay was immunoSEQ multiplex PCR. This sample has about 2 million clones, with about 95% found just once. Trimming cost V 7 bases and J 8 bases; bases outside gene matches: 10. Per germline, CDR1 SEHNR and CDR2 FQNEAQ (reference sequence). This CDR3 spans 15 amino acids. The sequenced material came from naive CD8+ T cells sorted from blood. This receptor was taken from a man in his late teens or twenties in good health. This chain connects TRBV7-9 to TRBJ2-1; 11 bases match TRBD1. This CDR3 reads CASTLPGTGGHEQFF. CDR3 DNA: TGTGCCAGCACGCTTCCCGGGACAGGGGGGCATGAGCAGTTCTTC.